The 3 T cell receptor beta chains below were found in one sample sequenced in a study of blood T cell repertoires in COVID-19. Libraries were prepared by immunoSEQ multiplex PCR; TCRdb keeps only in-frame clonotypes and omits some of them. This table holds some 170,000 clones, 65% to 85% found once. Sequenced input: peripheral blood. Every receptor here comes from a woman aged 35 to 49 with COVID-19, enrolled during active disease.

This clone appeared once. The V and J genes are TRBV11-2 and TRBJ2-1; no reliable D call. V was pared by 4 bases and J by 2 bases, with 15 bases between. This CDR3 has 16 amino acids. Germline V gives CDR1 SGHAT, CDR2 FQNNGV. CDR3 in DNA: TGTGCCAGCAGCTCCCAAGGTGGGCTTACCTACAATGAGCAGTTCTTC. Its protein product is CASSSQGGLTYNEQFF.

This clone came up a few times. The chain links TRBV5-5 to TRBJ1-1; a weak D match, TRBD1 (6 bases). CDR1 SGHKS and CDR2 YYEKEE come from the germline V gene (reference sequence). The CDR3 is 13 residues long. V lost 3 bases and J lost 1, with 7 bases in between. For the CDR3, the DNA is TGTGCCAGCAGCTGGGGACAGAACACTGAAGCTTTCTTT. This sequence encodes CASSWGQNTEAFF.

This clone was found a few times. The chain has TRBV7-3 and TRBJ2-1; 12 bases align to TRBD2. The CDR3 has 15 residues. V lost 5 bases and J lost 6; bases outside the gene matches: 5. Germline CDR1 reads SGHTA; CDR2 reads FQGTGA. Here the CDR3 reads CASSETSGSPNEQFF. DNA for the CDR3: TGTGCCAGCAGCGAGACTAGCGGGAGTCCCAATGAGCAGTTCTTC.